This T cell receptor (beta chain) came from a study of cytomegalovirus exposure and HLA in healthy donors. Study-wide results and caveats: Researchers reported in a later analysis that common viral pathogens appeared linked to several top clusters. According to the study, 160 or so TCR beta chains were cytomegalovirus-associated.

Amplification used 60 Vbeta primers and 13 Jbeta primers. The assay was immunoSEQ multiplex PCR, and TCRdb's table has in-frame clones only and misses some. The sample has 160,000 or so clones; 70% to 80% are singletons. J gave up 4 bases and V 8 bases, and 8 bases lay outside the gene matches. This CDR3 is built from 14 residues. Looked up from germline, CDR1 is WNHNN and CDR2 is SYGVQD (reference sequence). As concerns this clone: Antigen: not known.

The TCR comes from a man aged 25-40 years in good health and CMV-seronegative. The specimen sequenced was PBMCs. The chain is built from TRBV10-1 and TRBJ2-1; 7 bases map to TRBD2. CDR3 in DNA: TGCGCCAGCCGAACCAGGCGGGGGTACAATGAGCAGTTCTTC. This translates into CASRTRRGYNEQFF.